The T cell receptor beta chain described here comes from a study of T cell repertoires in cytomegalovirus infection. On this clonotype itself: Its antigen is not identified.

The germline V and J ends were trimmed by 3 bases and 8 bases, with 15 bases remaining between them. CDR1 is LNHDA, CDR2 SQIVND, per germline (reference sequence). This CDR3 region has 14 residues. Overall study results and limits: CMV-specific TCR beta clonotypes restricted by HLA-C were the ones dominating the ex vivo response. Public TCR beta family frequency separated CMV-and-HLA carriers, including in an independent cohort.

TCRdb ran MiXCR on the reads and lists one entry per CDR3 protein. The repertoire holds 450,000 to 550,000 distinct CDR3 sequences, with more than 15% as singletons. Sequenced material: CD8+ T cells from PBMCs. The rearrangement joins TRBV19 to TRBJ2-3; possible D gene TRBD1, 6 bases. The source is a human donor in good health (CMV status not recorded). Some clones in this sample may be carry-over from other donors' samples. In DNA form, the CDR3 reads TGTGCCAGTAGTATTGGAGCAGGGGCGGGTACGCAGTATTTT. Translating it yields CASSIGAGAGTQYF.